This TCR beta chain was sequenced during a study of blood T cells in healthy people across ages. The authors ran a second PCR of roughly 6 to 12 cycles using a sample-barcoded 5' primer and a J-beta primer mix. In TCRdb, the 5' RACE reads were re-called with MiXCR into one record per CDR3 protein. The sample yields 1.5 million to 2 million distinct CDR3 sequences, 34% seen once. With 6 bases clipped from V and 5 bases from J, the junction kept 9 bases outside the gene matches. Germline-derived CDR1 and CDR2 are MNHNY and SVGAGI (reference sequence). The CDR3 spans 14 residues. Those donating, healthy Caucasian individuals from Russia, were aged about 6 to 100. As to this clonotype: Its antigen is not known.

Notes on the study in general: Strong correlation existed between TCR beta diversity and naive T cell percentage.

This receptor was identified in a woman aged 25 to 39 in good health. The sequenced material came from blood. This chain links TRBV6-6 with TRBJ1-2, with 7 positions matching TRBD1. The DNA for the CDR3 is TGTGCCAGCAGCTCAGGGGGGAGGGTGTATGGCTACACCTTC. Translating it yields CASSSGGRVYGYTF.